The T cell receptor beta chain under discussion was sequenced for a study of spatial heterogeneity in lung cancer. This clonotype showed up many times. TCRdb processed the 5' RACE reads anew with MiXCR; each CDR3 protein has one entry. Counted here are some 100,000 distinct CDR3 sequences, approximately 8.5% occurring once; the ten biggest clones make up less than 9%. Time point: sample taken at primary tumor resection. The input material, whole RNA from tumor, nontumor lung or frozen PBMC, was sequenced unsorted. After removal of 3 bases from V and 1 base from J, the junction contained 1 base not matched to a gene. This CDR3 comprises 16 residues. Germline-derived CDR1 and CDR2 are DFQATT and SNEGSKA (reference sequence).

This sample comprised PBMCs, obtained at surgery. This chain uses TRBV20-1 with TRBJ2-2; TRBD2 agrees at 14 bases. The TCR was taken from a male donor with early-stage non-small cell lung cancer. CDR3 DNA: TGCAGTGCTAGGGGACTAGCGGGAGTGAACACCGGGGAGCTGTTTTTT. Protein: CSARGLAGVNTGELFF.